This T cell receptor (beta chain) was identified during a study of T cell repertoires in cytomegalovirus infection. Notes on this clonotype: Its antigen is currently unknown.

One entry per CDR3 protein results from TCRdb running MiXCR on the reads. The sample yields 300,000 to 400,000 distinct CDR3 sequences, around 25% seen once. Germline V lookup: CDR1 MNHEY, CDR2 SMNVEV (reference sequence). V lost 5 bases and J lost 5, with 15 bases in between. CDR3 length equals 15 residues. The specimen was cultured PBMCs, collected from culture after CMV antigen stimulation. The clonotype was recovered from a human donor in good health (CMV status not recorded). Some clones in this sample may be carry-over from other donors' samples. This chain links TRBV27 with TRBJ2-2, with D tentatively TRBD2 (6 bases). The CDR3 nucleotides are TGTGCCAGCAGTCCCGGGGTAGGAGGGACCGGGGAGCTGTTTTTT. Encoded protein: CASSPGVGGTGELFF.